The 18 T cell receptor beta chains given below trace back to one sample, sequenced in a study of blood T cell repertoires in COVID-19. Only in-frame clones appear in the TCRdb table, and some are missing; sequencing was by immunoSEQ multiplex PCR. The sample lists 150,000 to 200,000 clones; approximately 82% were seen once. The source material was PBMCs or T cells enriched from blood (not recorded which). All receptors come from a woman aged 60-75 years with acute COVID-19.

This clone turned up a few times. The genes are TRBV7-9 and TRBJ1-4; 7 bases map to TRBD1. The CDR3 has 15 residues. Germline trimming cut 7 bases from V and 5 bases from J; bases unmatched to any gene: 10. Germline V gene lookup returns CDR1 SEHNR and CDR2 FQNEAQ (reference sequence). CDR3: CASNLLGQPNEKLFF. CDR3 in DNA: TGTGCCAGCAACCTCCTGGGACAGCCGAATGAAAAACTGTTTTTT.

The J gene is TRBJ2-2, the V gene TRBV5-4; a weak D match, TRBD2 (6 bases). The germline V gene encodes CDR1 SGHNT and CDR2 YYREEE (reference sequence). V was clipped by 7 bases and J by 2 bases, with 15 bases between them. CDR3 length: 15 amino acids. CDR3 nucleotides: TGTGCCAGCCAAACGACTAGGCTCAACACCGGGGAGCTGTTTTTT. Translated, it gives CASQTTRLNTGELFF.

The chain employs TRBV5-1 and TRBJ1-2; 8 bases agree with TRBD1. The CDR3 spans 15 residues. Germline CDR1 SGHRS, CDR2 YFSETQ. Germline trimming cut 2 bases from V and 4 bases from J; bases unmatched to any gene: 7. The DNA for the CDR3 is TGCGCCAGCAGCTTAGAACAGGGGGTGGTCTATGGCTACACCTTC. Amino acid sequence: CASSLEQGVVYGYTF.

Turning to this clone: Other DNA sequences in this sample translate to the same CDR3. The chain carries TRBV7-2 and TRBJ1-1; TRBD1 agrees at 9 bases. CDR1 SGHTA and CDR2 FQGNSA come from the germline V gene. V lost 4 bases and J lost 2; bases outside the gene matches: 2. This CDR3 comprises 14 residues. In DNA form, the CDR3 reads TGTGCCAGCAGCTGGACAGGGGTAAACACTGAAGCTTTCTTT. Amino acids: CASSWTGVNTEAFF.

This clone showed up just a few times. This chain connects TRBV7-2 to TRBJ2-7; TRBD2 matches at 7 bases. The CDR3 is 14 residues long. The junction had 7 bases not matched to a gene; V was cut back by 5 bases and J by 3 bases. Germline V lookup: CDR1 SGHTA, CDR2 FQGNSA. The CDR3 protein is CASSLPGGGYEQYF. DNA of the CDR3: TGTGCCAGCAGCCTCCCGGGAGGCGGCTACGAGCAGTACTTC. Drawing the rest from reference TRBV7-2 and TRBJ2-7, the complete variable domain is GAGVSQSPSNKVTEKGKDVELRCDPISGHTALYWYRQSLGQGLEFLIYFQGNSAPDKSGLPSDRFSAERTGGSVSTLTIQRTQQEDSAVYLCASSLPGGGYEQYFGPGTRLTVT.

This chain uses TRBV27 with TRBJ1-4; D remains ambiguous. The germline gives CDR1 MNHEY, CDR2 SMNVEV (reference sequence). The CDR3 extends over 18 amino acids. With 6 bases removed from V and 0 bases from J, the gap between germline ends came to 20 bases. The CDR3 DNA is TGTGCCAGCAGCTCCGGAGGGAGAATGCTAGCAACTAATGAAAAACTGTTTTTT. Translation: CASSSGGRMLATNEKLFF.

Here the CDR3 DNA reads TGCGCCAGCAGCTTGGGATCCGGGACACAGTATTACGAGCAGTACTTC. Translation gives CASSLGSGTQYYEQYF. V gene TRBV5-1 combines with J gene TRBJ2-7; tentative D call: TRBD1 (6 bases). V lost 0 bases and J 4 bases, leaving 17 bases between the germline ends. The CDR3 loop spans 16 amino acids. Germline V lookup: CDR1 SGHRS, CDR2 YFSETQ.

This clone was seen a few times. V and J are TRBV11-2 and TRBJ2-7, with D perhaps matching TRBD2 (6 bases). The CDR3 totals 18 residues. The V gene's germline CDR1 is SGHAT and CDR2 FQNNGV. Trimming stripped 5 bases from V and 2 bases from J, with 25 bases between. DNA of the CDR3: TGTGCCAGCAGCCCCACCCGGAGGGCGCGAGGGGTCACCTACGAGCAGTACTTC. The encoded protein is CASSPTRRARGVTYEQYF.

The chain combines TRBV4-3 with TRBJ1-6; possibly TRBD1 for D (6 bases). The CDR3 length is 17 residues. Trimming removed 3 bases from V and 3 bases from J, with 15 bases in between. CDR1 and CDR2 (germline): LGHNA, YSLEER. CDR3 loop: CASSQETGLNYNSPLHF. The CDR3 DNA is TGCGCCAGCAGCCAGGAGACAGGACTTAACTATAATTCACCCCTCCACTTT.

In this sample, this clone turned up once. The rearrangement links TRBV3-1 (or the pseudogene TRBV3-2) to TRBJ1-4, with TRBD1 as a possible D gene (5 bases). Per the germline V gene, CDR1 is LGHDT and CDR2 is YNNKEL (reference sequence). The V end lost 0 bases, the J end lost 12 bases, and 11 bases lay between the germline ends. The CDR3 extends over 13 amino acids. In nucleotides, the CDR3 is TGTGCCAGCAGCCAAGATTTTCAGGGTCAACTGTTTTTT. It translates to CASSQDFQGQLFF.

In its sample, this clone was seen once. DNA for the CDR3: TGTGCCAGCAGCCGAACCGGGGACACTGAAGCTTTCTTT. Translation: CASSRTGDTEAFF. The V gene is TRBV9, the J gene TRBJ1-1, with D uncertain. V lost 4 bases and J 3 bases, leaving 10 bases between the germline ends. Germline assignment: CDR1 SGDLS and CDR2 YYNGEE. This CDR3 spans 13 amino acids.

The rearrangement uses TRBV6-6 and TRBJ2-7, with D maybe TRBD2 (7 bases). V was cut by 6 bases and J by 7 bases, with 22 bases left in between. This CDR3 is 15 amino acids long. The germline gives CDR1 MNHNY, CDR2 SVGAGI (reference sequence). CDR3 protein: CASRDRTALGGEQYV. The CDR3 DNA reads TGTGCCAGCAGGGACCGGACAGCCCTGGGAGGGGAGCAGTACGTC.

This clone appeared many times. The sample carries other DNA sequences with the same CDR3. V is TRBV4-3 and J is TRBJ1-2; 9 positions match TRBD1. The germline V gene encodes CDR1 LGHNA and CDR2 YSLEER. This CDR3 is 14 amino acids long. V was pared by 3 bases and J by 6 bases, with 5 bases of the junction left unmatched. The CDR3 sequence is CASSHGDREDGYTF. The DNA of the CDR3 is TGCGCCAGCAGCCACGGGGACAGGGAAGATGGCTACACCTTC.

This chain connects TRBV19 to TRBJ1-2; D is possibly TRBD1 (6 bases). The CDR3 contains 14 residues. Trimming cost V 3 bases and J 5 bases, with 13 bases left between them. The germline V gene encodes CDR1 LNHDA and CDR2 SQIVND (reference sequence). CDR3 sequence reads: CASSIGGLPYGYTF. The CDR3 DNA reads as TGTGCCAGTAGTATTGGGGGCCTCCCTTATGGCTACACCTTC.

This sequence joins TRBV9 and TRBJ2-1; D possibly corresponds to TRBD2 (6 bases). Germline values: CDR1 SGDLS, CDR2 YYNGEE. CDR3 length equals 13 residues. Trimming removed 3 bases from V and 9 bases from J, with 13 bases in between. The CDR3 region has the DNA TGTGCCAGCAGCGAAGCTGGGGGAGGTGAGCAGTTCTTC. Protein product: CASSEAGGGEQFF.

V usage is TRBV6-2 or TRBV6-3 and J usage is TRBJ1-5; 8 bases agree with TRBD1. Germline CDR1 is MNHEY and CDR2 is SVGEGT. After removal of 6 bases from V and 4 bases from J, the junction contained 5 bases not matched to a gene. CDR3 length: 14 amino acids. In DNA, the CDR3 is TGTGCCAGCAGCTTCGGACAGGGTAATCAGCCCCAGCATTTT. It specifies CASSFGQGNQPQHF.

The count of this clone is one. The CDR3 sequence: CASSQEVASGPSTDTQYF. The CDR3 DNA reads TGCGCCAGCAGCCAAGAGGTGGCTAGCGGACCTAGCACAGATACGCAGTATTTT. The chain couples TRBV4-1 to TRBJ2-3, with TRBD2 matching 7 bases. V lost 0 bases to trimming and J lost 0 bases; unmatched junction nucleotides: 9. The CDR3 has 18 amino acids. Germline CDR1 and CDR2: MGHRA and YSYEKL.

The CDR3 here is CASSRGTTRLDEQFF. The CDR3 DNA is TGTGCCAGCAGCAGAGGGACAACCCGGTTAGATGAGCAGTTCTTC. V and J are TRBV6-2 or TRBV6-3 and TRBJ2-1, with D perhaps TRBD1 (6 bases). Trimming shortened V by 6 bases and J by 8 bases, and 20 bases separated the two germline ends. CDR3 length: 15 residues. Germline-derived CDR1 and CDR2 are MNHEY and SVGEGT.